Below are 22 T cell receptor beta chains sequenced from a single sample in a study of T cells after posttransplantation cyclophosphamide. Treatment was busulfan-fludarabine conditioning, a marrow graft, and cyclophosphamide on days +3 and +4. Clones were sequenced by immunoSEQ multiplex PCR, and TCRdb holds only the in-frame ones, with some missing. The table lists around 4,800 clones, 65% to 90% of them singletons, with under 20% in the top ten. The sample here was PBMCs, taken 86 days after allogeneic stem cell transplant with posttransplant cyclophosphamide. The receptors were sampled from a male patient between 50 and 60 years old who received an allogeneic stem cell transplant from an unrelated donor, was CMV-positive, and had acute GVHD only. Some T cells may be transferred from the graft donor.

This clone was observed once. The rearrangement joins TRBV4-3 to TRBJ1-1; possibly TRBD1 for D (6 bases). The CDR3 spans 15 residues. Trimming left V 0 bases short and J 6 bases short, with 14 bases between. The germline gives CDR1 LGHNA, CDR2 YSLEER. The CDR3 reads CASSQDTGSGAEAFF. CDR3 coding DNA: TGCGCCAGCAGCCAAGATACAGGGAGTGGAGCTGAAGCTTTCTTT.

J is TRBJ1-4 and V is TRBV6-6; 9 bases are shared with TRBD1. V trimming: 5 bases; J trimming: 8 bases; junction bases outside the gene matches: 9. From germline, CDR1 is MNHNY and CDR2 SVGAGI (reference sequence). The CDR3 is 15 amino acids. The chain's CDR3 is CASSALQGAQEKLFF. The CDR3 coding sequence is TGTGCCAGCAGTGCACTACAGGGGGCGCAAGAAAAACTGTTTTTT.

In DNA, the CDR3 is TGTGCCAGCGGCGGAGGGGCGAACACCGGGGAGCTGTTTTTT. This gives the protein CASGGGANTGELFF. The chain uses TRBV14 and TRBJ2-2; D is perhaps TRBD2 (6 bases). Germline V gene sequence: CDR1 SGHDN, CDR2 FVKESK. Deletions cut 8 bases from V and 0 bases from J, with 10 bases between. The CDR3 runs 14 residues.

V is TRBV27 and J is TRBJ2-7, with D possibly being TRBD1 (6 bases). V lost 5 bases, J lost 7 bases, and 15 bases lay in between. From germline, CDR1 is MNHEY and CDR2 SMNVEV (reference sequence). This CDR3 region has 13 residues. The CDR3 is CASSRNRVEEQYF. CDR3 nucleotides: TGTGCCAGCAGTCGAAACAGGGTGGAGGAGCAGTACTTC.

This rearrangement joins TRBV15 to TRBJ1-2; TRBD1 might be the D (6 bases). Trimming took off 0 bases at V and 4 bases at J, with 12 bases between the two ends. This CDR3 is built from 15 residues. Germline V CDR1 and CDR2: LNHNV, YYDKDF (reference sequence). The CDR3 DNA is TGTGCCACCAGCAGAGAGGGGGGGCCGGTCTATGGCTACACCTTC. Translated, it gives CATSREGGPVYGYTF.

The chain links TRBV11-2 to TRBJ2-2, with 9 bases lining up with TRBD1. The CDR3 is 15 residues long. With V trimmed by 7 bases and J by 6 bases, 9 bases remained unmatched. CDR1 SGHAT and CDR2 FQNNGV come from the germline V gene. The CDR3 DNA is TGTGCCAGCAACTCACGAAACAGGGGGCCCGGGGAGCTGTTTTTT. Amino acid sequence: CASNSRNRGPGELFF.

This chain links TRBV28 with TRBJ1-1; D may be TRBD1 (5 bases). V shed 5 bases and J shed 0 bases, with 10 bases lying between them. This CDR3 has 14 residues. CDR1 is MDHEN, CDR2 SYDVKM, per germline. The CDR3 DNA reads as TGTGCCAGCAGTCCACGACAGTTGAACACTGAAGCTTTCTTT. As protein: CASSPRQLNTEAFF.

In this sample, this clone turned up a few times. The chain joins TRBV28 to TRBJ1-4, with 7 bases lining up with TRBD1. V lost 6 bases, J lost 10 bases, and 17 bases stayed unmatched. The germline V gene encodes CDR1 MDHEN and CDR2 SYDVKM. The CDR3 consists of 16 residues. This CDR3 is CASSPMGQRERRKLFF. CDR3 nucleotides: TGTGCCAGCAGCCCTATGGGACAGAGGGAAAGGAGAAAACTGTTTTTT.

The CDR3 nucleotides are TGTGCCAGCAGTGATTTGGATAGCGGAATCAATGAGCAGTTCTTC. Protein sequence: CASSDLDSGINEQFF. The chain has TRBV2 and TRBJ2-1, with a weak D call TRBD2 (6 bases). Trimming took off 3 bases at V and 6 bases at J, with 15 bases between the two ends. Germline loops: CDR1 SNHLY, CDR2 FYNNEI. CDR3 length equals 15 residues.

The genes are TRBV4-3 and TRBJ2-2; D is perhaps TRBD2 (5 bases). Germline values: CDR1 LGHNA, CDR2 YSLEER. There are 16 residues in the CDR3. V was cut by 0 bases and J by 0 bases, with 8 bases left in between. For the CDR3, the DNA is TGCGCCAGCAGCCAAGATCGGGGTTCGAACACCGGGGAGCTGTTTTTT. Its translation is CASSQDRGSNTGELFF.

The CDR3 is CASRWTGNTEAFF. The DNA for the CDR3 is TGTGCCAGCAGATGGACAGGGAACACTGAAGCTTTCTTT. The rearrangement uses TRBV2 and TRBJ1-1; TRBD1 matches at 7 bases. The CDR3 has 13 amino acids. Germline loops: CDR1 SNHLY, CDR2 FYNNEI. V lost 6 bases and J lost 1; bases outside the gene matches: 2.

The chain has TRBV30 and TRBJ1-3, with unresolved D. Trimming took off 8 bases at V and 4 bases at J, with 12 bases between the two ends. This CDR3 contains 12 residues. CDR1 and CDR2 from the germline V gene are GTSNPN and SVGIG (reference sequence). Written as DNA, the CDR3 is TGTGCCAGAAGTACTTTGGGAAACACCATATATTTT. Its translation is CARSTLGNTIYF.

V and J are TRBV15 and TRBJ2-5; TRBD2 is a possible D gene (5 bases). Trimming shortened V by 9 bases and J by 0 bases, and 14 bases separated the two germline ends. Germline CDR1 reads LNHNV; CDR2 reads YYDKDF (reference sequence). The CDR3 sequence is 14 residues long. CDR3 bases: TGTGCCACTAGAGGCCGGGGTTACCAAGAGACCCAGTACTTC. Translating it yields CATRGRGYQETQYF.

This chain joins TRBV30 and TRBJ1-3; D is unresolved. The V gene lost 0 bases and the J gene lost 4 bases, with 13 bases spanning the gap. The germline V gene encodes CDR1 GTSNPN and CDR2 SVGIG (reference sequence). This CDR3 is built from 15 residues. CDR3 DNA sequence: TGTGCCTGGAGTGTACGGCAGACGGGAGGAAACACCATATATTTT. It is translated as CAWSVRQTGGNTIYF.

The chain has TRBV7-3 and TRBJ2-1, with D unclear. Trimming pared 1 base from V and 2 bases from J, leaving 15 bases between. Per the germline V gene, CDR1 is SGHTA and CDR2 is FQGTGA. The CDR3 runs 17 residues. CDR3 nucleotides: TGTGCCAGCAGCTTAAACCCTGGCCTAGAGGCCTACAATGAGCAGTTCTTC. Translated, it gives CASSLNPGLEAYNEQFF. Full variable domain (remainder filled in from reference TRBV7-3 and TRBJ2-1): GAGVSQTPSNKVTEKGKYVELRCDPISGHTALYWYRQSLGQGPEFLIYFQGTGAADDSGLPNDRFFAVRPEGSVSTLKIQRTERGDSAVYLCASSLNPGLEAYNEQFFGPGTRLTVL.

CDR3 nucleotide sequence: TGTGCCAGCAGCCGAACCGACACAAACCATGGGACTAATGAAAAACTGTTTTTT. This translates into CASSRTDTNHGTNEKLFF. V usage is TRBV4-2 and J usage is TRBJ1-4; no reliable D call. Between the trimmed V and J ends, which lost 4 bases and 2 bases, there was a span of 20 bases. The germline V gene has CDR1 LGHNA and CDR2 YNFKEQ. The CDR3 consists of 18 residues.

The genes are TRBV5-1 and TRBJ2-4, with D maybe TRBD2 (5 bases). Trimming stripped 0 bases from V and 7 bases from J, with 20 bases between. Germline CDR1 reads SGHRS; CDR2 reads YFSETQ. This CDR3 contains 17 residues. The CDR3 protein is CASSLVGRSSGENIQYF. The CDR3 nucleotides read TGCGCCAGCAGCTTGGTAGGGCGCTCCAGCGGAGAGAACATTCAGTACTTC.

The chain links TRBV19 to TRBJ2-1, with 10 bases identical to TRBD2. Germline lookup yields CDR1 LNHDA and CDR2 SQIVND (reference sequence). V trimming: 8 bases; J trimming: 7 bases; junction bases outside the gene matches: 14. The CDR3 loop spans 16 amino acids. CDR3 amino acids: CASSPQREGRANEQFF. Written as DNA, the CDR3 is TGTGCCAGTTCCCCTCAGCGGGAGGGCCGTGCGAATGAGCAGTTCTTC. Based on the CDR3 plus reference TRBV19 and TRBJ2-1, the full variable domain is DGGITQSPKYLFRKEGQNVTLSCEQNLNHDAMYWYRQDPGQGLRLIYYSQIVNDFQKGDIAEGYSVSREKKESFPLTVTSAQKNPTAFYLCASSPQREGRANEQFFGPGTRLTVL.

J is TRBJ2-3 and V is TRBV11-2; 11 bases match TRBD2. The CDR3 loop spans 16 amino acids. V lost 2 bases, J lost 5 bases, and 6 bases stayed unmatched. Germline V gene data show CDR1 as SGHAT and CDR2 as FQNNGV. The CDR3 spells CASSLFSGRAGDTQYF. Here the CDR3 DNA reads TGTGCCAGCAGCTTATTTAGCGGGAGGGCTGGAGATACGCAGTATTTT. The complete variable domain, with remaining parts taken from reference TRBV11-2 and TRBJ2-3, reads EAGVAQSPRYKIIEKRQSVAFWCNPISGHATLYWYQQILGQGPKLLIQFQNNGVVDDSQLPKDRFSAERLKGVDSTLKIQPAKLEDSAVYLCASSLFSGRAGDTQYFGPGTRLTVL.

This chain connects TRBV19 to TRBJ1-2; 10 bases agree with TRBD1. The CDR3 length is 15 residues. With 7 bases clipped from V and 4 bases from J, the junction kept 9 bases outside the gene matches. CDR1 and CDR2 (germline): LNHDA, SQIVND (reference sequence). This chain's CDR3 is CASTPDDRGLYGYTF. CDR3 DNA: TGTGCCAGTACCCCAGACGACAGGGGGCTCTATGGCTACACCTTC.

This chain connects TRBV7-2 to TRBJ2-5, with TRBD2 as a possible D gene (5 bases). Germline V gene data show CDR1 as SGHTA and CDR2 as FQGNSA. The V gene lost 4 bases and the J gene lost 5 bases, with 14 bases spanning the gap. The CDR3 loop spans 14 amino acids. CDR3 residues: CASSSAGRGETQYF. CDR3 sequence (DNA): TGTGCCAGCAGCTCAGCTGGACGAGGGGAGACCCAGTACTTC.

This clone appeared a single time. J is TRBJ2-1 and V is TRBV2; 16 bases map to TRBD2. The CDR3 loop spans 16 amino acids. The junction had 4 bases not matched to a gene; V was cut back by 4 bases and J by 7 bases. CDR1 is SNHLY and CDR2 is FYNNEI in the germline V gene. Written as DNA, the CDR3 is TGTGCCAGCAGTGGGGGACTAGCGGGGGGGCTAAATGAGCAGTTCTTC. It translates to CASSGGLAGGLNEQFF.